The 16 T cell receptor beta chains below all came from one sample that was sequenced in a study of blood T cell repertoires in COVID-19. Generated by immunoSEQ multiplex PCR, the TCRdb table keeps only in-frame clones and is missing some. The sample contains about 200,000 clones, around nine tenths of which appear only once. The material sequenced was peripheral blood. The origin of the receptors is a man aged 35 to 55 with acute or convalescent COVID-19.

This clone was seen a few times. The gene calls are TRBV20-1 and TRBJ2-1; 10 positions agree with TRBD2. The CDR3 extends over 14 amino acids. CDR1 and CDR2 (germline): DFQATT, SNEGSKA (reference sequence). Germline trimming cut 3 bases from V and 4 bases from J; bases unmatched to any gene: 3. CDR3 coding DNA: TGCAGTGCTAGTACTAGCGGGGAATACAATGAGCAGTTCTTC. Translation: CSASTSGEYNEQFF.

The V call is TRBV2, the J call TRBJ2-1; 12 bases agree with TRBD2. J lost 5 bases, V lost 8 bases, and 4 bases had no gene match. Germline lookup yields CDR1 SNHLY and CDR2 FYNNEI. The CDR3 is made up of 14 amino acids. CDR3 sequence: CASGRTSGDNEQFF. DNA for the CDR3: TGTGCCAGCGGCCGGACTAGCGGGGACAATGAGCAGTTCTTC.

In DNA, the CDR3 is TGCGCCAGCAGCTTGGCACAGCCAAATGAGCAGTTCTTC. It specifies CASSLAQPNEQFF. This chain connects TRBV5-1 to TRBJ2-1, with unresolved D. V shed 0 bases and J shed 7 bases, with 8 bases lying between them. The CDR3 contains 13 residues. Per the germline V gene, CDR1 is SGHRS and CDR2 is YFSETQ.

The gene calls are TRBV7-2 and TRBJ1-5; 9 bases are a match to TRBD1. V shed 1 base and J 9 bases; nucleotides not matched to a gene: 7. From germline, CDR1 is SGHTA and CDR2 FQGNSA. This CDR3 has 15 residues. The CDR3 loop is CASSLEGTGLGPQHF. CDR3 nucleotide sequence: TGTGCCAGCAGCTTAGAAGGGACAGGGTTGGGGCCCCAGCATTTT.

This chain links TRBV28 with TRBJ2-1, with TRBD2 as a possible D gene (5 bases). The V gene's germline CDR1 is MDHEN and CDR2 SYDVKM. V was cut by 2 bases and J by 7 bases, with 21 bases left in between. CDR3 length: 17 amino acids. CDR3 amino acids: CASSLSGRESRRNEQFF. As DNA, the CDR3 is TGTGCCAGCAGTTTAAGTGGTCGGGAATCAAGGAGGAATGAGCAGTTCTTC.

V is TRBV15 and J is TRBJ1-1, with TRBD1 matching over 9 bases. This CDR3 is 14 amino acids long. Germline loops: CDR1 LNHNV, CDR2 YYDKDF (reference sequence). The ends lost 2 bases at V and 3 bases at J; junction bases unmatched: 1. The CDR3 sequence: CATSRRDRDTEAFF. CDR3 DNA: TGTGCCACCAGCAGAAGGGACAGGGACACTGAAGCTTTCTTT.

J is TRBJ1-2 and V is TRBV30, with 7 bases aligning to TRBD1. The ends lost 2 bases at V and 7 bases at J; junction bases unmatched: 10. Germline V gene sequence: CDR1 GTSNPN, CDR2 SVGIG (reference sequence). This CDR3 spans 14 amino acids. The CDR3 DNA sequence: TGTGCCTGGAGTCCTAATACAGGGGCAGGTGGCTACACCTTC. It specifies CAWSPNTGAGGYTF. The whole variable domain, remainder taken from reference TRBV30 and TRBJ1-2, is SQTIHQWPATLVQPVGSPLSLECTVEGTSNPNLYWYRQAAGRGLQLLFYSVGIGQISSEVPQNLSASRPQDRQFILSSKKLLLSDSGFYLCAWSPNTGAGGYTFGSGTRLTVV.

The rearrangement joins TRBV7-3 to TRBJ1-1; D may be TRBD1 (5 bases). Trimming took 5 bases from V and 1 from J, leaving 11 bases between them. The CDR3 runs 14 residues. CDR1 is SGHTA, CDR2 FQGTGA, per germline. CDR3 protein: CASSPQGGNTEAFF. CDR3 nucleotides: TGTGCCAGCAGCCCTCAGGGCGGGAACACTGAAGCTTTCTTT.

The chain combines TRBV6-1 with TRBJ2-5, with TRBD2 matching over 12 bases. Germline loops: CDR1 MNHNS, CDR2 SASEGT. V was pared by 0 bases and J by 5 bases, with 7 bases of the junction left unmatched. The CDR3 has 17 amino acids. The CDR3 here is CASSEAKLAGGQETQYF. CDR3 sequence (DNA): TGTGCCAGCAGTGAAGCGAAGCTAGCGGGGGGGCAGGAGACCCAGTACTTC.

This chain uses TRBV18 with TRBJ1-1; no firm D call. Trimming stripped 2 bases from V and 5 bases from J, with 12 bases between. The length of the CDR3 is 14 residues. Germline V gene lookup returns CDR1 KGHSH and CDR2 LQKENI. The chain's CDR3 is CASSPVADGTEAFF. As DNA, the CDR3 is TGTGCCAGCTCACCAGTGGCGGATGGGACTGAAGCTTTCTTT.

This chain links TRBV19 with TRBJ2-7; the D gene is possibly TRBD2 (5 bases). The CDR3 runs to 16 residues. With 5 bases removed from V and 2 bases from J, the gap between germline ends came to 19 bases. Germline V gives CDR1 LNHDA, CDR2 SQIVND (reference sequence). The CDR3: CASSVSPGFATYEQYF. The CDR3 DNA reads TGTGCCAGTAGTGTATCCCCGGGGTTCGCCACCTACGAGCAGTACTTC.

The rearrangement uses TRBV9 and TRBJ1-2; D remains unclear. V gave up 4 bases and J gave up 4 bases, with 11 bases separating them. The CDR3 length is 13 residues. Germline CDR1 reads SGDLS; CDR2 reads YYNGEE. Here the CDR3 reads CASSPRGSYGYTF. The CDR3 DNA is TGTGCCAGCAGCCCAAGAGGGAGCTATGGCTACACCTTC. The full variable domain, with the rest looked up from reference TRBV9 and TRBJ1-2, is DSGVTQTPKHLITATGQRVTLRCSPRSGDLSVYWYQQSLDQGLQFLIQYYNGEERAKGNILERFSAQQFPDLHSELNLSSLELGDSALYFCASSPRGSYGYTFGSGTRLTVV.

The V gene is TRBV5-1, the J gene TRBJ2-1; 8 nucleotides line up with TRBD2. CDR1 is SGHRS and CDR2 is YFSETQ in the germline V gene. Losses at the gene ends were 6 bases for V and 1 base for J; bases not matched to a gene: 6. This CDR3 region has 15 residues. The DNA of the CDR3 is TGCGCCAGCACCGGACTAGCAGGATCCTACAATGAGCAGTTCTTC. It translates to CASTGLAGSYNEQFF.

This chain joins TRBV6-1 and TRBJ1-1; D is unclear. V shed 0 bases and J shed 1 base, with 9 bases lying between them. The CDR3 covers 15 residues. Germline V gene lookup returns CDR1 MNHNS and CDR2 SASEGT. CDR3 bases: TGTGCCAGCAGTGAAGCGCGGCCTTGGAACACTGAAGCTTTCTTT. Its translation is CASSEARPWNTEAFF.

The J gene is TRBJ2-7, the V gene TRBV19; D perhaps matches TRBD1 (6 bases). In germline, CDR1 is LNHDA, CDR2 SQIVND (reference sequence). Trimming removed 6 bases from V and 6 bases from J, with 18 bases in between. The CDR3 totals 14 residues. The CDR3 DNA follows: TGTGCCAGTAGAATCACAGGGATCTTAGGCGAGCAGTACTTC. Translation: CASRITGILGEQYF.

The CDR3: CASSLSGTGAHEQYF. The CDR3 region has the DNA TGTGCCAGCAGTTTATCCGGGACAGGGGCCCACGAGCAGTACTTC. The V call is TRBV27, the J call TRBJ2-7; 10 nucleotides line up with TRBD1. CDR1 and CDR2 from the germline V gene are MNHEY and SMNVEV (reference sequence). The CDR3 consists of 15 residues. V shed 0 bases and J 5 bases; nucleotides not matched to a gene: 4.